This TCR beta chain stems from a study of T cells in Graves' hyperthyroidism and ophthalmopathy. This CDR3 is built from 16 residues. Per the germline V gene, CDR1 is SGHAT and CDR2 is FQDESV (reference sequence). J gave up 5 bases and V 6 bases, and 8 bases lay outside the gene matches. Template material for amplifying TCR beta CDR3 regions consisted of RNA transcripts. A first-round RT-PCR of the TCR CDR3 used the HTBI primer set. TCRdb redid the calling of the multiplex PCR reads with MiXCR, one entry per CDR3 protein. The sample includes more than 500,000 distinct CDR3 sequences, about 15% of them seen just once.

The specimen sequenced was blood. The chain has TRBV11-1 and TRBJ2-2; 11 bases line up with TRBD2. The TCR was taken from a woman in her 40s with Graves' ophthalmopathy. The CDR3 region is CASRLAGAFGTGELFF. CDR3 DNA: TGTGCCAGCAGACTAGCGGGAGCGTTTGGTACCGGGGAGCTGTTTTTT.